The following is a T cell receptor (beta chain) sequence with its context. CDR1 is LGHNT, CDR2 FRNRAP, per germline. The CDR3 extends over 13 amino acids. Trimming stripped 6 bases from V and 1 base from J, with 9 bases between. This sample is part of a study of high-grade serous ovarian cancer treatment subgroups. Tumor samples were taken before definitive surgery or chemotherapy. TCRdb's copy holds only in-frame clones and misses some; the assay was immunoSEQ multiplex PCR. The profile covers approximately 5,000 clones, with about 70% appearing a single time and 15% to 20% taken by the ten largest. Sequencing was done on a sample of tumor tissue. The chain couples TRBV12-5 to TRBJ1-1, with D possibly matching TRBD1 (6 bases). The TCR originated in a human donor with high-grade serous ovarian cancer. CDR3 protein: CASGLQGNTEAFF. CDR3 DNA sequence: TGTGCTAGTGGATTACAGGGGAACACTGAAGCTTTCTTT.